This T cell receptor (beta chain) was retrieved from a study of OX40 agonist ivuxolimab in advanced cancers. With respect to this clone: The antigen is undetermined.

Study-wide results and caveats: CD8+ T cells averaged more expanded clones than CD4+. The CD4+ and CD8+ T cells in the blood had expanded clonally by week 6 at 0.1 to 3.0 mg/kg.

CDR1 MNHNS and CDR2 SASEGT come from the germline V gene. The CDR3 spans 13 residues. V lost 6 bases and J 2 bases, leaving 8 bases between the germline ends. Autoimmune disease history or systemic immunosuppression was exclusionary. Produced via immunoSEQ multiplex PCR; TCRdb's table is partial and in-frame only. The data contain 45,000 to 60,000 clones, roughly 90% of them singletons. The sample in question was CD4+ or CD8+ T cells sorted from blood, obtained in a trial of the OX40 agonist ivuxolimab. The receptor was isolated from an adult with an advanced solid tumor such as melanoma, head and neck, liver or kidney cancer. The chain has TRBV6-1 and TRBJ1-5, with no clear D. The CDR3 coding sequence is TGTGCCAGCAGCCTCCTAGGCAATCAGCCCCAGCATTTT. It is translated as CASSLLGNQPQHF.